This passage covers 5 T cell receptor beta chains from one sample sequenced in a study of blood T cell repertoires in COVID-19. Sequencing used immunoSEQ multiplex PCR; TCRdb keeps in-frame clones, though not all of them. This sample yields 95,000 to 150,000 clones, of which 70% to 90% are seen a single time; almost 4.5% belongs to the top ten. Material for sequencing was peripheral blood. Receptors originate from a man between 35 and 55 years old with acute or convalescent COVID-19.

CDR3 DNA: TGCGCCAGCAGCGCCGACAGGGGGTATGGCTACACCTTC. As protein: CASSADRGYGYTF. The chain carries TRBV4-1 and TRBJ1-2; 9 bases are shared with TRBD1. After removal of 5 bases from V and 5 bases from J, the junction contained 3 bases not matched to a gene. There are 13 residues in the CDR3. CDR1 is MGHRA, CDR2 YSYEKL, per germline.

The chain joins TRBV2 to TRBJ2-2; 11 bases match TRBD2. The CDR3 sequence is 16 residues long. Per germline, CDR1 SNHLY and CDR2 FYNNEI. V was clipped by 7 bases and J by 5 bases; unmatched bases: 9. CDR3: CASIVLGTSGTGELFF. CDR3 in DNA: TGTGCCAGCATAGTTTTGGGGACTAGCGGTACCGGGGAGCTGTTTTTT. The full variable domain, in which reference TRBV2 and TRBJ2-2 provide the parts outside the CDR3, is EPEVTQTPSHQVTQMGQEVILRCVPISNHLYFYWYRQILGQKVEFLVSFYNNEISEKSEIFDDQFSVERPDGSNFTLKIRSTKLEDSAMYFCASIVLGTSGTGELFFGEGSRLTVL.

The chain joins TRBV5-4 to TRBJ1-4; D gene unclear. The CDR3 extends over 13 amino acids. In germline, CDR1 is SGHNT, CDR2 YYREEE (reference sequence). V was cut by 0 bases and J by 5 bases, with 5 bases left in between. The CDR3 loop is CASSLVPNEKLFF. The CDR3 DNA reads TGTGCCAGCAGCTTGGTTCCAAATGAAAAACTGTTTTTT.

The chain is built from TRBV6-5 and TRBJ1-1; 7 bases agree with TRBD1. V dropped 5 bases and J dropped 7; count of bases not matched to a gene: 4. CDR3 length: 12 amino acids. Germline CDR1 and CDR2: MNHEY and SVGAGI. The CDR3 nucleotides read TGTGCCAGCAGTCCAGGGGGGAATGAAGCTTTCTTT. This codes for CASSPGGNEAFF.

V gene TRBV30 combines with J gene TRBJ1-3; no clear D. V dropped 0 bases and J dropped 3 bases, with 15 bases sitting between them. CDR1 is GTSNPN, CDR2 SVGIG, per germline (reference sequence). CDR3 length: 16 amino acids. As DNA, the CDR3 is TGTGCCTGGAGTGTACTGGGAGGGTTCCTTGGAAACACCATATATTTT. Encoded protein: CAWSVLGGFLGNTIYF.